This is a list of T cell receptor beta chains from one sample in a study of T cells in Graves' hyperthyroidism and ophthalmopathy. Via MiXCR, TCRdb re-called the multiplex PCR reads, giving one row per CDR3 protein. The data show some 360,000 distinct CDR3 sequences, approximately 14% seen once. The sequenced material came from blood. These receptors all come from a woman aged 55-69 years with Graves' hyperthyroidism. Each CDR3 is given with its conserved first and last residue. D genes are given only for firm matches. Clone size is given for some rows only: seen once, a few or many times, or a class if the clone is expanded.

CDR3nt | CDR3aa | abundance | j_gene | d_gene | v_gene
TGTGCCACCAGTGATTTGGTTGGCGGGAGTCTCTACGAGCAGTACTTC | CATSDLVGGSLYEQYF | many | TRBJ2-7 | TRBD2 | TRBV24-1
TGTGCCAGCAGTTATCTGAGCGACAGGGGGCAATACGAGCAGTACTTC | CASSYLSDRGQYEQYF | many | TRBJ2-7 | TRBD1 | TRBV6-1
TGTGCCAGCAGTTTTTCTGGGTCTAATTCACCCCTCCACTTT | CASSFSGSNSPLHF | many | TRBJ1-6 | NA | TRBV12-3/TRBV12-4
TGTGCCAGCAGTTTTCACAGGGGCTACTCCTACGAGCAGTACTTC | CASSFHRGYSYEQYF | many | TRBJ2-7 | TRBD1 | TRBV28
TGTGCCACCAGTGATCCCCGGACAGGGGCTGGGGCCAACGTCCTGACTTTC | CATSDPRTGAGANVLTF | NA | TRBJ2-6 | TRBD1 | TRBV24-1
TGTGCCATCAGTGAGTCTCGACAGGGAAATCAGCCCCAGCATTTT | CAISESRQGNQPQHF | NA | TRBJ1-5 | TRBD1 | TRBV10-3
TGTGCCAGCTCACCAAGCAGAGGAATTAGCACAGATACGCAGTATTTT | CASSPSRGISTDTQYF | many | TRBJ2-3 | NA | TRBV18
TGTGCCACCAGTGATCCCCGACTAGCGGGAGGGGAAGATACGCAGTATTTT | CATSDPRLAGGEDTQYF | many | TRBJ2-3 | TRBD2 | TRBV24-1
TGTGCCAGCAGCGTAGGTCTGGGAAATGAAAAACTGTTTTTT | CASSVGLGNEKLFF | NA | TRBJ1-4 | NA | TRBV9
TGTGCCAGCAGTAGATCGGGACCTGGGGCTGAAAAACTGTTTTTT | CASSRSGPGAEKLFF | few | TRBJ1-4 | NA | TRBV12-3/TRBV12-4
TGTGCCAGCTCATCACAGGAGGCCGGGGAGCTGTTTTTT | CASSSQEAGELFF | many | TRBJ2-2 | NA | TRBV18
TGTGCCAGTAGTATTAGGGTGGGAACCTACGAGCAGTACTTC | CASSIRVGTYEQYF | many | TRBJ2-7 | NA | TRBV19
TGTGCCAGCAGCTTCTCCTCCCTGGACACCATATATTTT | CASSFSSLDTIYF | few | TRBJ1-3 | NA | TRBV7-9
TGTGCCACCCGATTGTTGGGCGGCTGGTCCGACACCGGGGAGCTGTTTTTT | CATRLLGGWSDTGELFF | many | TRBJ2-2 | NA | TRBV27
TGTGCCAGCAGTCCCCCATGGGGGGAGGGTGTGGGGTTCGAGCAGTTCTTC | CASSPPWGEGVGFEQFF | many | TRBJ2-1 | TRBD2 | TRBV12-3/TRBV12-4
TGCAGCGTTGAATTGGGGACTAGAGGGAACGAGCAGTACTTC | CSVELGTRGNEQYF | many | TRBJ2-7 | TRBD2 | TRBV29-1
TGTGCCAGCAGTTTGGAGGGTTGGAACATTCAGTACTTC | CASSLEGWNIQYF | many | TRBJ2-4 | NA | TRBV28
TGTGCCAGCTCCCAGCGCGACAGGCCAACTAATGAAAAACTGTTTTTT | CASSQRDRPTNEKLFF | many | TRBJ1-4 | NA | TRBV27
TGTGCCAGCAGCTTAAACGGCCAGGGGGCAGATACGCAGTATTTT | CASSLNGQGADTQYF | NA | TRBJ2-3 | TRBD1 | TRBV7-9
TGCAGCGCCTGGAGGAACACTGAAGCTTTCTTT | CSAWRNTEAFF | many | TRBJ1-1 | NA | TRBV29-1
TGTGCCAGCAGTTTATCGTGGCAGATCTATGGCTACACCTTC | CASSLSWQIYGYTF | many | TRBJ1-2 | NA | TRBV27
TGTGCCAGCAGTGATCTCTCGGGACCTGCAGATACGCAGTATTTT | CASSDLSGPADTQYF | few | TRBJ2-3 | NA | TRBV6-1